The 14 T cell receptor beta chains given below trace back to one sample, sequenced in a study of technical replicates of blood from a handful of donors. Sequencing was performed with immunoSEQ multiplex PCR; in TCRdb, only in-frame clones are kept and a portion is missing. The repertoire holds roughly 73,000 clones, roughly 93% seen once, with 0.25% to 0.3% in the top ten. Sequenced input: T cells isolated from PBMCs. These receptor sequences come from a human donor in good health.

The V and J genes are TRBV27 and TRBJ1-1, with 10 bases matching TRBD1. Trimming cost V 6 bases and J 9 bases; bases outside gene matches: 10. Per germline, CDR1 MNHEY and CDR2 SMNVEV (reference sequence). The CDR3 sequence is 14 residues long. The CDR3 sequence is CASRIPGTGDKAFF. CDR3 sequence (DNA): TGTGCCAGCAGAATCCCCGGGACAGGGGACAAAGCTTTCTTT.

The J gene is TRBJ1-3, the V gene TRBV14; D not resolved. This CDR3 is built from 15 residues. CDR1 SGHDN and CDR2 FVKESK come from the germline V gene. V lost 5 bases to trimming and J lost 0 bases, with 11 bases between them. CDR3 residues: CASSSPEISGNTIYF. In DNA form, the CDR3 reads TGTGCCAGCAGCTCCCCAGAAATCTCTGGAAACACCATATATTTT.

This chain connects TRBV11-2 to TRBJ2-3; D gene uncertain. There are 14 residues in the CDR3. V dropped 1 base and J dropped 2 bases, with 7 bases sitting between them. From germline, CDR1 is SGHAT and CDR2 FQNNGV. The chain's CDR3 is CASSLGHNTDTQYF. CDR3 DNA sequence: TGTGCCAGCAGCTTAGGTCACAACACAGATACGCAGTATTTT.

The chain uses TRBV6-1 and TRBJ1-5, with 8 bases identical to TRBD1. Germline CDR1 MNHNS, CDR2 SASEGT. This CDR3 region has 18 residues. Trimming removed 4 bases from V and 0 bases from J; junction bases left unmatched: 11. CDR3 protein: CASSGRDRRTFSNQPQHF. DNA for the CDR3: TGTGCCAGCAGTGGACGGGACAGGCGTACCTTTAGCAATCAGCCCCAGCATTTT.

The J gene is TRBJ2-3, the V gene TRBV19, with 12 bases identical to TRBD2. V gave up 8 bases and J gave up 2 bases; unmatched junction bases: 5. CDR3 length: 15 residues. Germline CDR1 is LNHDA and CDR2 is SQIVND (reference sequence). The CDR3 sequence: CASSTSGGDTDTQYF. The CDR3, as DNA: TGTGCCAGTTCGACTAGCGGGGGCGACACAGATACGCAGTATTTT.

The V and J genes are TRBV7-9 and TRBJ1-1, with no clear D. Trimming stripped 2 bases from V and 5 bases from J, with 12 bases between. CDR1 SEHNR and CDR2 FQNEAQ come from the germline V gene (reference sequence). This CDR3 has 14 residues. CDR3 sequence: CASSLYSRETEAFF. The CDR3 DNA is TGTGCCAGCAGCTTATATTCCCGAGAAACTGAAGCTTTCTTT.

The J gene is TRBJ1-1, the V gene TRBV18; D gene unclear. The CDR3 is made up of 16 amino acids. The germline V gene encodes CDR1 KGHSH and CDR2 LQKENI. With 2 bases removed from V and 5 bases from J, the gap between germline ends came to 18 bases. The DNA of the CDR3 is TGTGCCAGCTCACCAAACGAATTTAGTAAGTTGACTGAAGCTTTCTTT. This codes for CASSPNEFSKLTEAFF.

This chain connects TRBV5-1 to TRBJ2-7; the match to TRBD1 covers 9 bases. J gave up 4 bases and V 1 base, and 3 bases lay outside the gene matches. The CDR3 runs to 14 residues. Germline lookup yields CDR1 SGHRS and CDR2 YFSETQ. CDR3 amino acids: CASSLLGTGYEQYF. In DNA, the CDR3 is TGCGCCAGCAGCTTGTTAGGGACAGGGTACGAGCAGTACTTC.

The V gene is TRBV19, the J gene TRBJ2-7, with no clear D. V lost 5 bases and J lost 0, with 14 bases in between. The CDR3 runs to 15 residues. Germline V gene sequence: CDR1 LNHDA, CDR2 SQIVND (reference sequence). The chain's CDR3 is CASSPQWASSYEQYF. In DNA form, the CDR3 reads TGTGCCAGTAGTCCCCAGTGGGCCAGCTCCTACGAGCAGTACTTC.

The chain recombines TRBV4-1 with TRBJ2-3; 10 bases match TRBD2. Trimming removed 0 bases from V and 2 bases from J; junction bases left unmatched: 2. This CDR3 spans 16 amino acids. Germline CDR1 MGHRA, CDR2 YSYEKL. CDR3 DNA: TGCGCCAGCAGCCAAGATACTAGCGGGGTCACAGATACGCAGTATTTT. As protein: CASSQDTSGVTDTQYF.

CDR3 in DNA: TGTGCCAGCAGCAAAGACCGGGACAGGGGGTACGAGCAGTACTTC. Amino acid sequence: CASSKDRDRGYEQYF. The chain employs TRBV21-1 and TRBJ2-7; the table names TRBD1, a call not compared with the DNA. TRBV21-1 is a recognized pseudogene. The CDR3 spans 15 residues.

CDR3 in amino acids: CATSRVREVNQPQHF. The DNA of the CDR3 is TGTGCCACCAGCAGAGTCAGGGAGGTCAATCAGCCCCAGCATTTT. V is TRBV15 and J is TRBJ1-5; D is perhaps TRBD1 (5 bases). This CDR3 spans 15 amino acids. The V end was cut by 1 base, the J end by 3 bases, with 10 bases between. From germline, CDR1 is LNHNV and CDR2 YYDKDF (reference sequence).

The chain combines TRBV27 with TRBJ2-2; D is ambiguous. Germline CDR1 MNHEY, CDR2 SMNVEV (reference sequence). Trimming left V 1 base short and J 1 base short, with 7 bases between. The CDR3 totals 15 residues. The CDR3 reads CASSLYSKNTGELFF. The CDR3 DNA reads TGTGCCAGCAGTTTATACAGCAAGAACACCGGGGAGCTGTTTTTT.

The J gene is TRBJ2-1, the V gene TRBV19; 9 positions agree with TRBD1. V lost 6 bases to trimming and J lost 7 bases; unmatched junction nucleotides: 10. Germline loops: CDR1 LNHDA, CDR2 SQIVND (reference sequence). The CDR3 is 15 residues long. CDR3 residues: CASSLTGTGINEQFF. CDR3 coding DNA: TGTGCCAGTAGCCTAACCGGGACAGGGATTAATGAGCAGTTCTTC.